Listed below are T cell receptor beta chains from one sample, sequenced in a study of cytomegalovirus exposure and HLA in healthy donors. Profiled with immunoSEQ multiplex PCR; TCRdb holds only in-frame clones, not every one. The sample lists some 200,000 clones, 62% seen once, with under 3% in the top ten. Sequencing was carried out using PBMCs. These receptors came from a man in his forties in good health and CMV-seronegative. The CDR3 runs from the conserved cysteine through the conserved F or W. A D gene is named only where the DNA matches it firmly. Some rows have no size entry. The others give once, few or many, or a class for an expanded clone.

cdr3_nt cdr3_aa cdr3_length v_call clone_size j_call d_call
TGTGCCAGTAGTGGGGCAGGATGGGAAAAACTGTTTTTT CASSGAGWEKLFF 13 TRBV19 . TRBJ1-4 .
TGTGCCAGCAGCTTATTTTCTATCCCCTACAATGAGCAGTTCTTC CASSLFSIPYNEQFF 15 TRBV7-2 few TRBJ2-1 .
TGTGCCAGCAGCGGGAAGCGGGAGAAGATAGGCGAGCAGTACTTC CASSGKREKIGEQYF 15 TRBV6-1 . TRBJ2-7 TRBD2
TGTGCCAGCAGCACAGCGGCCGGGACTAACTACTACGAGCAGTACTTC CASSTAAGTNYYEQYF 16 TRBV7-8 . TRBJ2-7 TRBD2
TGTGCCAGCTCGGGACAGTGGGATGGCTACACCTTC CASSGQWDGYTF 12 TRBV6-6 once TRBJ1-2 TRBD1
TGTGCCAGTAGTACTCGACAGGCCACGAATGAAAAACTGTTTTTT CASSTRQATNEKLFF 15 TRBV19 . TRBJ1-4 .
TGCGCCAGCAGCTTGGGGCGGCGGGAGCGCACAGATACGCAGTATTTT CASSLGRRERTDTQYF 16 TRBV5-1 few TRBJ2-3 TRBD2
TGTGCCAGCAGTTATACACCGGGACAGACAGACGAGCAGTACTTC CASSYTPGQTDEQYF 15 TRBV6-6 . TRBJ2-7 TRBD1
TGTGCCAGCAGCCAAGGCACAGGGGACCATACCTATGAGCAGTTCTTC CASSQGTGDHTYEQFF 16 TRBV4-2 . TRBJ2-1 TRBD1
TGTGCCAGCAGCCGAGGTAGATACGAGCAGTACTTC CASSRGRYEQYF 12 TRBV7-2 . TRBJ2-7 .
TGCGCCAGCAGCTCGGGCGGGGTTCAGGGTAATGAAAAACTGTTTTTT CASSSGGVQGNEKLFF 16 TRBV5-1 once TRBJ1-4 .
TGTGCCAGCAGTTTACGGGGACTAGCGGTAAAAGGCACAGATACGCAGTATTTT CASSLRGLAVKGTDTQYF 18 TRBV27 . TRBJ2-3 TRBD2
TGTGCCACCGCAGGGGCTCCCGACAATGAGCAGTTCTTC CATAGAPDNEQFF 13 TRBV18 few TRBJ2-1 .
TGTGCCAGCAGCCCCGGTAGTAGGGGCAGAGATACGCAGTATTTT CASSPGSRGRDTQYF 15 TRBV11-1 . TRBJ2-3 .
TGTGCCAGCATCCTGACGGACAGGGGGAATTCACCCCTCCACTTT CASILTDRGNSPLHF 15 TRBV28 . TRBJ1-6 TRBD1
TGTGCCAGCAGTTCCCGCGGGGGGCGGCAGCCCCAGCATTTT CASSSRGGRQPQHF 14 TRBV28 . TRBJ1-5 .
TGTGCCAGCAGAGAGACAGGGGTGGGTGGCTACACCTTC CASRETGVGGYTF 13 TRBV6-5 . TRBJ1-2 TRBD1
TGCAGCGTTGATACAAACAGGTTGGTCGATGGCTACACCTTC CSVDTNRLVDGYTF 14 TRBV29-1 few TRBJ1-2 .
TGCAGCGTTGTGAGACTAGCGGATGTCAGAGGCACAGATACGCAGTATTTT CSVVRLADVRGTDTQYF 17 TRBV29-1 . TRBJ2-3 TRBD2
TGTGCCAGCAGTCTAGCGTGGGACAATGAGCAGTTCTTC CASSLAWDNEQFF 13 TRBV2 . TRBJ2-1 .
TGCAGCGTTGCCGGGACTTTCGGTGAAGCTTTCTTT CSVAGTFGEAFF 12 TRBV29-1 once TRBJ1-1 .
TGCGCCAGCAGCCACACAGGGGCCGGAGAGCAGTACTTC CASSHTGAGEQYF 13 TRBV5-1 once TRBJ2-7 TRBD1
TGTGCCAGCAGTGACCTACGGGGGGGCCACGAGCAGTACTTC CASSDLRGGHEQYF 14 TRBV6-1 few TRBJ2-7 TRBD2
TGTGCCAGTGTTGGAGCCTACGAGCAGTACTTC CASVGAYEQYF 11 TRBV19 . TRBJ2-7 .
TGTGCCAGCAGTAGCTCCACGAGCGGGAGGGGCACGCAGTATTTT CASSSSTSGRGTQYF 15 TRBV6-5 . TRBJ2-3 TRBD2
TGTGCCAGCTCACCGTCCAGCGAGGACACCGGGGAGCTGTTTTTT CASSPSSEDTGELFF 15 TRBV18 . TRBJ2-2 .
TGTGCCAGCAGCTTCACCCCGGGACTAGCGGGGGGTGGGGCCAACGTCCTGACTTTC CASSFTPGLAGGGANVLTF 19 TRBV7-9 . TRBJ2-6 TRBD2
TGTGCCAGCAGTGAAGGGCAGATCAGGGAGGAGCTGTTTTTT CASSEGQIREELFF 14 TRBV6-1 . TRBJ2-2 .
TGTGCCAGCAGCAGAGATTCTGGAAACACCATATATTTT CASSRDSGNTIYF 13 TRBV7-9 . TRBJ1-3 .
TGTGCCAGCAGTCGTAACAAGAACACTGAAGCTTTCTTT CASSRNKNTEAFF 13 TRBV7-8 few TRBJ1-1 .
TGTGCCAGCAGCTTGATGACTGGCTGGAATGAAAAACTGTTTTTT CASSLMTGWNEKLFF 15 TRBV5-5 . TRBJ1-4 .
TGCGCCAGCAGCTCCCCAGGGGACGAGACCCAGTACTTC CASSSPGDETQYF 13 TRBV5-1 . TRBJ2-5 .
TGTTCCAGCGGGGAATCCCGAGGGAACTCCTACAATGAGCAGTTCTTC CSSGESRGNSYNEQFF 16 TRBV7-9 . TRBJ2-1 TRBD2
TGCGCCAGCAGCCAGTCGACAGGGCCGGCGGGCTACACCTTC CASSQSTGPAGYTF 14 TRBV4-3 once TRBJ1-2 TRBD1
TGTGCCAGCAGCTTAGGACAGGCCTCCTACGAGCAGTACTTC CASSLGQASYEQYF 14 TRBV7-9 . TRBJ2-7 .
TGTGCCAGCAGCTTGTCCCCCCGGGAGACCCAGTACTTC CASSLSPRETQYF 13 TRBV5-4 few TRBJ2-5 .
TGTGCCTGGACAGGGGGGAATTCTCCGAACAATGAGCAGTTCTTC CAWTGGNSPNNEQFF 15 TRBV30 . TRBJ2-1 .
TGTGCCACCAGCATGAGGGCTTCTACCAAAAACACCGGGGAGCTGTTTTTT CATSMRASTKNTGELFF 17 TRBV15 . TRBJ2-2 .
TGTGCCAGCAGCGCCATATCCGGGACAGGGGTCGATGGCTACACCTTC CASSAISGTGVDGYTF 16 TRBV7-3 . TRBJ1-2 TRBD1
TGTGCCAGCAGCCCTTCGCGGTACGAGCAGTACTTC CASSPSRYEQYF 12 TRBV7-2 . TRBJ2-7 .
TGTGCCAGCAGTGAGGGGGCGGGGGGCTACGAGCAGTACTTC CASSEGAGGYEQYF 14 TRBV2 . TRBJ2-7 TRBD2
TGCGCCAGCAGCTTGGCCCTAGCGCAAGAGACCCAGTACTTC CASSLALAQETQYF 14 TRBV5-1 once TRBJ2-5 .
TGCAGCGTTGCAGGGGCCACTAATGAAAAACTGTTTTTT CSVAGATNEKLFF 13 TRBV29-1 . TRBJ1-4 .
TGTGCCAGTAGTTTCGGTGTCACCGGGGAGCTGTTTTTT CASSFGVTGELFF 13 TRBV19 . TRBJ2-2 .
TGTGCCAGTAGTGAACGGGCGGGAGGACATAACAATGAGCAGTTCTTC CASSERAGGHNNEQFF 16 TRBV19 few TRBJ2-1 TRBD2
TGTTCCAGCAGCAAAACAGGTTACGAGCAGTACTTC CSSSKTGYEQYF 12 TRBV7-9 . TRBJ2-7 .
TGTGCCAGCACCCAAGGGGGAATCGGGGAGCTGTTTTTT CASTQGGIGELFF 13 TRBV6-5 . TRBJ2-2 .
TGTGCCATCAGCCTAGAGGCCACAGATACGCAGTATTTT CAISLEATDTQYF 13 TRBV10-3 . TRBJ2-3 .
TGTGCCAGCACCTTTAGGTCAGGGGCGGAGGAAAAACTGTTTTTT CASTFRSGAEEKLFF 15 TRBV28 . TRBJ1-4 .
TGCGCCAGCAGCCAAGATTTGCTAGCGGGGGGGTTCTACAATGAGCAGTTCTTC CASSQDLLAGGFYNEQFF 18 TRBV4-1 . TRBJ2-1 TRBD2
TGTGCCAGCAGCGAGGGGACAGGGCGCGGGGAGACCCAGTACTTC CASSEGTGRGETQYF 15 TRBV9 . TRBJ2-5 TRBD1
TGCGCCAGCCGGCCCACGGGGGGGCGGGAGCAGTACTTC CASRPTGGREQYF 13 TRBV5-1 few TRBJ2-7 TRBD2
TGTGCCAGCAGCCGGGGACAGGACTCTTCGCCCCAGCATTTT CASSRGQDSSPQHF 14 TRBV28 . TRBJ1-5 TRBD1
TGTGCCAGCAGTGACAGGGACAGATGGGGCGAGCAGTACTTC CASSDRDRWGEQYF 14 TRBV6-1 . TRBJ2-7 TRBD1
TGTGCCAGCAGTTCGGGACAGGGGGTTAATGGCTACACCTTC CASSSGQGVNGYTF 14 TRBV28 few TRBJ1-2 TRBD1
TGTGCCAGCAGTTCTGGGACAGGGATGTCACCCCTCCACTTT CASSSGTGMSPLHF 14 TRBV28 few TRBJ1-6 TRBD1
TGTGCCAGCAGGACGAGAGGAGACAATGAGCAGTTCTTC CASRTRGDNEQFF 13 TRBV6-6 . TRBJ2-1 .
TGTGCCAGCAGTGAATCTGGGACAGGGACCTACGAGCAGTACTTC CASSESGTGTYEQYF 15 TRBV2 . TRBJ2-7 TRBD1
TGTGCCAGTAGTATAGCCGGGAATGAGCAGTTCTTC CASSIAGNEQFF 12 TRBV19 . TRBJ2-1 .